In this sample, the clone carrying this TCR beta chain turned up a few times. The antigen remains unidentified. Germline V gene lookup returns CDR1 MGHRA and CDR2 YSYEKL. Trimming removed 1 base at V and 5 bases at J, with 12 bases between. CDR3 size: 16 residues. The entry originates in a study of radiotherapy plus CTLA-4 blockade in lung cancer. Study details: Among enrolled patients, less than 20% responded and about 30% achieved disease control. Study-wide points: Radiotherapy was combined with ipilimumab, and tumor-derived TCR clones then expanded in blood.

The method was immunoSEQ multiplex PCR; TCRdb's version includes in-frame clones alone and lacks a portion of them. The sample includes approximately 28,000 clones, around three quarters seen only once; the top ten take approximately 16%. Receiving focal radiation plus CTLA-4 blockade with ipilimumab were patients who had chemo-refractory metastatic non-small-cell lung cancer. The chain employs TRBV4-1 and TRBJ1-6, with D hard to call. This clonotype originated in a human donor with non-small cell lung cancer that progressed on radiotherapy plus ipilimumab. The sample here was peripheral blood, taken from a patient treated with radiotherapy plus ipilimumab. DNA for the CDR3: TGCGCCAGCAGCCAAGGATGGGGTATGGATAATTCACCCCTCCACTTT. Translating gives CASSQGWGMDNSPLHF.